The 5 T cell receptor beta chains below were found in one sample sequenced in a study of shared clonotypes between healthy human individuals. The protocol was immunoSEQ multiplex PCR, while the TCRdb copy is restricted to in-frame clones and leaves out a portion. The sample contains about 2.3 million clones, under 95% of which appear only once. Sequences were obtained from naive CD4+ T cells from PBMCs. Subset noted: CD45RA+ positively selected. The receptors stem from a man younger than 30 in good health. Some clones in this sample may be carry-over from other donors' samples.

Details on this clone: Other nucleotide sequences in the sample specify the same CDR3. The chain couples TRBV18 to TRBJ2-3; D not resolved. Germline CDR1 reads KGHSH; CDR2 reads LQKENI. Trimming left V 0 bases short and J 3 bases short, with 10 bases between. The CDR3 has 15 amino acids. CDR3 in DNA: TGTGCCAGCTCACCACCATGGGATCGGACAGATACGCAGTATTTT. Translating gives CASSPPWDRTDTQYF.

The chain is built from TRBV7-2 and TRBJ2-7; D unresolved. CDR1 and CDR2 from the germline V gene are SGHTA and FQGNSA. This CDR3 has 11 amino acids. Trimming left V 6 bases short and J 5 bases short, with 8 bases between. CDR3 residues: CASRAWDEQYF. For the CDR3, the DNA is TGTGCCAGCAGGGCCTGGGACGAGCAGTACTTC.

This clone has more than one count but fewer than ten. This rearrangement joins TRBV6-5 to TRBJ1-4; unclear D gene. Germline V lookup: CDR1 MNHEY, CDR2 SVGAGI. V gave up 0 bases and J gave up 8 bases, with 13 bases separating them. This CDR3 region has 15 residues. CDR3 loop: CASSYSGPPVEKLFF. CDR3 sequence (DNA): TGTGCCAGCAGTTACTCCGGTCCCCCGGTGGAAAAACTGTTTTTT.

The J gene is TRBJ2-7, the V gene TRBV7-2, with D perhaps matching TRBD2 (6 bases). This CDR3 has 14 amino acids. Germline V lookup: CDR1 SGHTA, CDR2 FQGNSA. V lost 2 bases to trimming and J lost 2 bases, with 10 bases between them. CDR3 bases: TGTGCCAGCAGCTTACGGGGGACCGCCTACGAGCAGTACTTC. It specifies CASSLRGTAYEQYF.

This rearrangement joins TRBV15 to TRBJ2-7; a weak D match, TRBD2 (5 bases). Germline CDR1 reads LNHNV; CDR2 reads YYDKDF (reference sequence). CDR3 length: 16 residues. With 6 bases removed from V and 5 bases from J, the gap between germline ends came to 23 bases. The CDR3: CATSLLGPGLSHEQYF. The CDR3 nucleotides read TGTGCCACCAGTCTTCTAGGACCAGGACTTTCCCACGAGCAGTACTTC.